The rows below give T cell receptor beta chains drawn from one sample of a study of graft-versus-host responses after intestinal transplantation. Some clones are missing from TCRdb's copy, which holds only in-frame ones; the method was immunoSEQ multiplex PCR. The table lists tens of thousands of clones, about nine tenths of them singletons. The material sequenced was ileum tissue, taken approximately 200 days after intestinal transplant. Every receptor here comes from a human patient who received an intestinal transplant, so some T cells may come from the graft donor. Both conserved end residues are part of each CDR3. Fields, in order: CDR3 DNA, CDR3 protein, J gene, clone size, V gene, D gene. D genes are given only for firm matches. The listing skips clone size in some rows; elsewhere it reads once, few, many or a size class.

TGCAGCGTTTTCGGGACAGGCCCCTGGAATGAGCAGTTCTTC | CSVFGTGPWNEQFF | TRBJ2-1 | once | TRBV29-1 | TRBD1
TGTGCCAGCAGCTTGGGGGGCCCCGGGGATTTTAATTCCCCCCTCCACTTT | CASSLGGPGDFNSPLHF | TRBJ1-6 | - | TRBV5-6 | -
TGTGCCAGCAGCCCGGACAGGAGCACAGATACGCAGTATTTT | CASSPDRSTDTQYF | TRBJ2-3 | - | TRBV2 | TRBD1
TGTGCCAGCACCTCGAACACCGGGGAGCTGTTTTTT | CASTSNTGELFF | TRBJ2-2 | few | TRBV6-5 | -
TGTGCCAGCAGTTACGGGGGACAGGGTTACAATGAGCAGTTCTTC | CASSYGGQGYNEQFF | TRBJ2-1 | - | TRBV6-6 | TRBD1
TGTGCCAGCAGCTTAGTGGTCCGCACAGATACGCAGTATTTT | CASSLVVRTDTQYF | TRBJ2-3 | - | TRBV7-2 | -
TGCGCCAGCAGCGCCGACAGGGGATACGGAAACACCATATATTTT | CASSADRGYGNTIYF | TRBJ1-3 | few | TRBV5-1 | TRBD1
TGTGCCAGCAGCTGGGGGCAGGGGCCCAGTGCCACTGAAGCTTTCTTT | CASSWGQGPSATEAFF | TRBJ1-1 | few | TRBV7-6 | -
TGCGCCAGCAGTATCAGGGGACCTTCCTACAATGAGCAGTTCTTC | CASSIRGPSYNEQFF | TRBJ2-1 | - | TRBV5-1 | -
TGTGCCAGCAGTTTTTCAGCTAACTATGGCTACACCTTC | CASSFSANYGYTF | TRBJ1-2 | - | TRBV28 | -
TGTGCCAGCAGCGAGCTGGGACCCTACGAGCAGTACTTC | CASSELGPYEQYF | TRBJ2-7 | - | TRBV9 | -
TGCGCCAGCAGCTCCGGGACTAGCGGATTCACAGATACGCAGTATTTT | CASSSGTSGFTDTQYF | TRBJ2-3 | - | TRBV5-1 | TRBD2
TGTGCCAGCAGTCGCTTTGACAGGGAAGAGACCCAGTACTTC | CASSRFDREETQYF | TRBJ2-5 | few | TRBV7-9 | TRBD1
TGCGCCAGCAGCCAGTTGACCGAGAGAAACACCATATATTTT | CASSQLTERNTIYF | TRBJ1-3 | - | TRBV4-1 | -
TGTGCCAGCAGTTACTCTGGGAGGGCCACAGATACGCAGTATTTT | CASSYSGRATDTQYF | TRBJ2-3 | - | TRBV6-5 | TRBD2
TGCGCCAGCAGTCAGCCACAGGGAAGGGGGAACTCCTACGAGCAGTACTTC | CASSQPQGRGNSYEQYF | TRBJ2-7 | - | TRBV23-1 | -
TGTGCCAGCAAGGGGACATCACTCCGGGGAGGGGCAACTGAAGCTTTCTTT | CASKGTSLRGGATEAFF | TRBJ1-1 | - | TRBV19 | -
TGTGCCAGCAGCCAAGATAGGGGTAGCTCCCATAATTCACCCCTCCACTTT | CASSQDRGSSHNSPLHF | TRBJ1-6 | - | TRBV4-2 | -
TGCGCCAGCAGTGGGGCATTACAGGGATCCCTGGTTGGCGGGGAGCTGTTTTTT | CASSGALQGSLVGGELFF | TRBJ2-2 | - | TRBV10-1 | -
TGCGCCAGCAGCTTGGGCCCTAACACCGGGGAGCTGTTTTTT | CASSLGPNTGELFF | TRBJ2-2 | - | TRBV5-1 | -
TGTGCCAGCAGCCGCGAGAGGGGGAACACCGGGGAGCTGTTTTTT | CASSRERGNTGELFF | TRBJ2-2 | - | TRBV27 | -
TGTGCCAGCAGCTTAGGGGTCTACGAGCAGTACTTC | CASSLGVYEQYF | TRBJ2-7 | - | TRBV7-9 | -